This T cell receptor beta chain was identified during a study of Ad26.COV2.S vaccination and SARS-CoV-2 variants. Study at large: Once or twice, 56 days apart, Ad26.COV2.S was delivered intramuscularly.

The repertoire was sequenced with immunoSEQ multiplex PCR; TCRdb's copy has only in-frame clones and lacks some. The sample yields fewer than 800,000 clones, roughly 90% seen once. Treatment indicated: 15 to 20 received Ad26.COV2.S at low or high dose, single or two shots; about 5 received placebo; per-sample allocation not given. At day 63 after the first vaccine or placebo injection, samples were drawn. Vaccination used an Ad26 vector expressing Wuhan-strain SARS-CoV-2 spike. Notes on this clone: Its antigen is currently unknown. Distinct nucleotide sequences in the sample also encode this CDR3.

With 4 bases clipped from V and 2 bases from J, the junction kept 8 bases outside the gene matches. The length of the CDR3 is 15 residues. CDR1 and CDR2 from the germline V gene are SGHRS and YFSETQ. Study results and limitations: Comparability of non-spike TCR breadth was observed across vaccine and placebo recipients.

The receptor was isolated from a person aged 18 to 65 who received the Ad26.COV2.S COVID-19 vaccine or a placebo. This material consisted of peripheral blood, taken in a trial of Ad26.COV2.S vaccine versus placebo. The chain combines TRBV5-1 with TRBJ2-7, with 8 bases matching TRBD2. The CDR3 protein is CASSPGRGGTYEQYF. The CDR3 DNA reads TGCGCCAGCAGCCCAGGACGGGGGGGAACCTACGAGCAGTACTTC.